The clone carrying this T cell receptor (beta chain) was seen repeatedly, ten times or more. The antigen remains unidentified. These data originate in a study of T cell repertoires in cytomegalovirus infection. Study details: Through public TCR beta signatures, both CMV infection and matching HLA type were indicated. Regarding the study as a whole: CMV carriers with the relevant HLA were identified by cumulative public TCR beta family frequency. The study found HLA-C-restricted CMV-specific TCR beta clonotypes dominating the ex vivo response.

V lost 5 bases and J lost 8; bases outside the gene matches: 14. In germline, CDR1 is SGHNT, CDR2 YENEEA. The CDR3 consists of 16 residues. Each CDR3 protein is one row after TCRdb ran MiXCR on the reads. The sample lists 200,000 to 300,000 distinct CDR3 sequences, roughly an eighth occurring once. The sequenced sample was PBMCs. This receptor was taken from a human donor in good health (CMV status not recorded). Some clones in this sample may be carry-over from other donors' samples. V usage is TRBV11-3 and J usage is TRBJ2-1, with 8 bases lining up with TRBD2. CDR3 loop: CASSPPGSGIFDEQFF. CDR3 coding DNA: TGTGCCAGCAGCCCGCCGGGTAGCGGGATCTTCGATGAGCAGTTCTTC. The full variable domain, rest sourced from reference TRBV11-3 and TRBJ2-1, is EAGVVQSPRYKIIEKKQPVAFWCNPISGHNTLYWYLQNLGQGPELLIRYENEEAVDDSQLPKDRFSAERLKGVDSTLKIQPAELGDSAVYLCASSPPGSGIFDEQFFGPGTRLTVL.